This entry lists 29 T cell receptor beta chains sequenced from one sample in a study of CD8 T cells in ankylosing spondylitis. One entry per CDR3 protein, called by TCRdb with MiXCR from the 5' RACE reads. The table lists 200,000 to 250,000 distinct CDR3 sequences, roughly a tenth of them singletons. Source material: blood, either unsorted or a sorted T cell fraction (not recorded which). Every receptor here comes from a male donor with ankylosing spondylitis or in good health (not recorded which).

This rearrangement joins TRBV7-2 to TRBJ1-2; 7 bases match TRBD1. Germline CDR1 is SGHTA and CDR2 is FQGNSA. This CDR3 comprises 15 residues. V lost 5 bases and J lost 7; bases outside the gene matches: 13. The CDR3 DNA reads TGTGCCAGCAGCGGAGGGGTCCCGACAGGGTTTGGCTACACCTTC. Translation: CASSGGVPTGFGYTF.

This clonotype was seen a handful of times. The chain has TRBV7-2 and TRBJ2-5; no clear D gene. The V and J ends lost 1 base and 0 bases respectively, with 12 bases between them. The length of the CDR3 is 16 residues. The germline gives CDR1 SGHTA, CDR2 FQGNSA. The CDR3 coding sequence is TGTGCCAGCAGCTTAGTCTGGCGGACGTACCAAGAGACCCAGTACTTC. Its translation: CASSLVWRTYQETQYF.

This rearrangement joins TRBV10-3 to TRBJ2-5, with a tentative D call TRBD2 (5 bases). Germline loops: CDR1 ENHRY, CDR2 SYGVKD. The CDR3 is 14 residues long. Deletions cut 5 bases from V and 1 base from J, with 11 bases between. The CDR3 loop is CAISRGGPQETQYF. The CDR3, as DNA: TGTGCCATCAGTCGAGGAGGCCCCCAAGAGACCCAGTACTTC.

The chain has TRBV5-1 and TRBJ2-6, with D possibly matching TRBD2 (6 bases). Germline values: CDR1 SGHRS, CDR2 YFSETQ. Trimming left V 4 bases short and J 0 bases short, with 8 bases between. This CDR3 spans 15 amino acids. The CDR3 nucleotides read TGCGCCAGCAGCCCGGGGGACTCTGGGGCCAACGTCCTGACTTTC. Translated: CASSPGDSGANVLTF.

In this sample, this clonotype turned up many times. J is TRBJ2-1 and V is TRBV7-2, with a possible D match to TRBD1 (6 bases). Trimming removed 3 bases from V and 3 bases from J, with 12 bases in between. Per the germline V gene, CDR1 is SGHTA and CDR2 is FQGNSA. The CDR3 consists of 15 residues. The CDR3 nucleotides are TGTGCCAGCAGCTTGGGACACCCGGACTACAATGAGCAGTTCTTC. Its protein is CASSLGHPDYNEQFF.

At least ten counts were recorded for this clonotype. The V and J genes are TRBV7-3 and TRBJ2-1; D assignment may be TRBD1 or TRBD2 (6 bases each). The V end lost 3 bases, the J end lost 13 bases, and 13 bases lay between the germline ends. The CDR3 extends over 12 amino acids. From germline, CDR1 is SGHTA and CDR2 FQGTGA. In DNA form, the CDR3 reads TGTGCCAGCAGCTTTGTGGGGGGCGACCAGTTCTTC. As protein: CASSFVGGDQFF.

This clonotype was seen a few times. The chain joins TRBV5-1 to TRBJ1-4; perhaps TRBD1 as D (6 bases). Trimming shortened V by 0 bases and J by 7 bases, and 19 bases separated the two germline ends. In germline, CDR1 is SGHRS, CDR2 YFSETQ. This CDR3 is 17 amino acids long. CDR3 amino acids: CASSLAPVGGQGEKLFF. CDR3 DNA: TGCGCCAGCAGCTTGGCCCCGGTTGGGGGGCAGGGTGAAAAACTGTTTTTT. Full variable domain (missing parts from reference TRBV5-1 and TRBJ1-4): KAGVTQTPRYLIKTRGQQVTLSCSPISGHRSVSWYQQTPGQGLQFLFEYFSETQRNKGNFPGRFSGRQFSNSRSEMNVSTLELGDSALYLCASSLAPVGGQGEKLFFGSGTQLSVL.

This clonotype was found many times. V and J are TRBV5-1 and TRBJ2-7; D is uncertain. V lost 3 bases and J lost 2, with 9 bases in between. Germline values: CDR1 SGHRS, CDR2 YFSETQ. The CDR3 consists of 13 residues. The CDR3 spells CASSSQVAYEQYF. For the CDR3, the DNA is TGCGCCAGCAGCTCCCAAGTAGCCTACGAGCAGTACTTC.

V gene TRBV6-5 combines with J gene TRBJ1-5; D is ambiguous. The CDR3 length is 15 residues. The germline CDR1 and CDR2 sequences are MNHEY and SVGAGI. Trimming took 4 bases from V and 0 from J, leaving 10 bases between them. Here the CDR3 reads CASSWLEASNQPQHF. CDR3 DNA: TGTGCCAGCAGTTGGTTGGAGGCTAGCAATCAGCCCCAGCATTTT.

The chain joins TRBV7-2 to TRBJ1-3, with D possibly being TRBD1 (5 bases). CDR3 length equals 16 residues. CDR1 is SGHTA and CDR2 is FQGNSA in the germline V gene. Trimming pared 4 bases from V and 0 bases from J, leaving 13 bases between. Here the CDR3 reads CASSYSGPSSGNTIYF. The DNA of the CDR3 is TGTGCCAGCAGCTATTCAGGGCCGAGCTCTGGAAACACCATATATTTT.

This clonotype was seen a handful of times. The chain employs TRBV15 and TRBJ2-4; 9 bases align to TRBD1. The germline V gene encodes CDR1 LNHNV and CDR2 YYDKDF (reference sequence). V trimming: 4 bases; J trimming: 4 bases; junction bases outside the gene matches: 5. The CDR3 runs to 15 residues. This chain's CDR3 is CATSIPTGGKNIQYF. Here the CDR3 DNA reads TGTGCCACCAGCATACCGACAGGGGGTAAAAACATTCAGTACTTC.

The table lists this clonotype with many counts. The J gene is TRBJ2-7, the V gene TRBV7-8, with 8 bases aligning to TRBD1. The length of the CDR3 is 17 residues. The V gene end was trimmed by 4 bases and the J gene end by 4 bases; junction bases not matched to a gene: 15. CDR1 and CDR2 (germline): SGHVS, FQNEAQ. CDR3 amino acids: CASSSPRGQGIGYEQYF. The CDR3 nucleotides read TGTGCCAGCAGCTCGCCCCGTGGACAGGGAATAGGGTACGAGCAGTACTTC.

This clonotype was counted many times. The CDR3 is CASTPGNTGELFF. DNA for the CDR3: TGTGCCAGCACCCCTGGGAACACCGGGGAGCTGTTTTTT. The chain employs TRBV7-9 and TRBJ2-2, with D unclear. Trimming removed 7 bases at V and 1 base at J, with 7 bases between. This CDR3 contains 13 residues. Germline V gene lookup returns CDR1 SEHNR and CDR2 FQNEAQ (reference sequence).

This clonotype was detected many times. J is TRBJ2-2 and V is TRBV20-1, with D perhaps matching TRBD2 (5 bases). Trimming removed 3 bases from V and 7 bases from J, with 18 bases in between. The CDR3 spans 15 residues. CDR1 DFQATT and CDR2 SNEGSKA come from the germline V gene (reference sequence). DNA for the CDR3: TGCAGTGCTAGGGTCGTCGGGGTGCAAGGCGGGGAGCTGTTTTTT. Amino acid sequence: CSARVVGVQGGELFF.

This clonotype turned up a few times. The chain uses TRBV7-3 and TRBJ2-1; 7 bases are shared with TRBD2. Germline CDR1 is SGHTA and CDR2 is FQGTGA. Trimming cost V 5 bases and J 2 bases; bases outside gene matches: 6. The CDR3 is 15 residues long. The chain's CDR3 is CASSTGGGTYNEQFF. The CDR3 DNA reads as TGTGCCAGCAGCACCGGGGGAGGGACCTACAATGAGCAGTTCTTC.

This clonotype was observed a handful of times. The chain recombines TRBV6-1 with TRBJ1-5; no reliable D call. The V end lost 0 bases, the J end lost 11 bases, and 5 bases lay between the germline ends. CDR1 and CDR2 from the germline V gene are MNHNS and SASEGT. The CDR3 contains 11 residues. The DNA for the CDR3 is TGTGCCAGCAGTGAAGCGCGAGCCCAGCATTTT. Its translation is CASSEARAQHF.

This clonotype was picked up a small number of times. The chain couples TRBV11-2 to TRBJ2-1, with a weak D call TRBD2 (5 bases). Germline CDR1 SGHAT, CDR2 FQNNGV. This CDR3 is 15 amino acids long. Trimming took off 1 base at V and 5 bases at J, with 12 bases between the two ends. CDR3 sequence (DNA): TGTGCCAGCAGCTTAGGACTGCCAGCGGACAATGAGCAGTTCTTC. Encoded protein: CASSLGLPADNEQFF.

This clonotype has a count of ten or more. The chain uses TRBV11-2 and TRBJ1-2; D possibly corresponds to TRBD1 (6 bases). Germline loops: CDR1 SGHAT, CDR2 FQNNGV. The V gene lost 1 base and the J gene lost 6 bases, with 15 bases spanning the gap. This CDR3 comprises 15 residues. The CDR3 here is CASSLVGLRGHGYTF. The CDR3 DNA follows: TGTGCCAGCAGCTTAGTGGGTCTCAGGGGCCATGGCTACACCTTC.

This clonotype was counted ten times or more. The chain couples TRBV12-3 or TRBV12-4 to TRBJ1-3, with D possibly being TRBD1 (5 bases). The CDR3 is 18 amino acids. V shed 2 bases and J shed 0 bases, with 17 bases lying between them. CDR3 coding DNA: TGTGCCAGCAGTTTAATAAGTTCGGGACTGGGCTCTGGAAACACCATATATTTT. Translation gives CASSLISSGLGSGNTIYF.

This clonotype was detected only a few times. This chain connects TRBV3-1 to TRBJ2-4, with 7 bases identical to TRBD1. The length of the CDR3 is 13 residues. Germline V gives CDR1 LGHDT, CDR2 YNNKEL (reference sequence). After removal of 1 base from V and 13 bases from J, the junction contained 7 bases not matched to a gene. CDR3 DNA: TGTGCCAGCAGCCAAGTTGCGACAGGGTCCCAGTACTTC. Encoded protein: CASSQVATGSQYF.

This clonotype was seen at least ten times. This chain connects TRBV20-1 to TRBJ1-1; 7 nucleotides align to TRBD1. After removal of 6 bases from V and 1 base from J, the junction contained 2 bases not matched to a gene. CDR3 size: 12 residues. Per the germline V gene, CDR1 is DFQATT and CDR2 is SNEGSKA (reference sequence). CDR3 sequence: CSAWTGNTEAFF. CDR3 sequence (DNA): TGCAGTGCCTGGACAGGGAACACTGAAGCTTTCTTT.

A remark on this clonotype: Sequence at one end of the junction differs from germline and may be a read error. The chain combines TRBV5-6 with TRBJ1-2, with 9 positions matching TRBD1. This CDR3 region has 15 residues. Germline CDR1 is SGHDT and CDR2 is YYEEEE. CDR3 loop: CASSFPHRGHYGDTF. The DNA for the CDR3 is TGTGCCAGCAGCTTCCCTCACAGGGGGCATTATGGCGACACCTTC.

This clonotype was picked up many times. This chain joins TRBV11-2 and TRBJ2-5; TRBD2 matches at 8 bases. The ends lost 0 bases at V and 5 bases at J; junction bases unmatched: 5. The germline V gene encodes CDR1 SGHAT and CDR2 FQNNGV. The CDR3 covers 15 residues. This chain's CDR3 is CASSLDRGGFETQYF. CDR3 DNA sequence: TGTGCCAGCAGCTTAGACCGGGGGGGCTTCGAGACCCAGTACTTC.

In this sample, this clonotype turned up a few times. The V gene is TRBV7-6, the J gene TRBJ1-5; TRBD1 matches 9 bases. The CDR3 length is 15 residues. V trimming: 5 bases; J trimming: 6 bases; junction bases outside the gene matches: 8. Germline CDR1 and CDR2: SGHVS and FNYEAQ. The DNA of the CDR3 is TGTGCCAGCAGCCCCGAGACAGGGGGAGGTCAGCCCCAGCATTTT. Its translation: CASSPETGGGQPQHF.

This clonotype occurred many times. The chain employs TRBV12-3 or TRBV12-4 and TRBJ1-1; the D is unclear. V dropped 2 bases and J dropped 5 bases, with 6 bases sitting between them. CDR3 length: 12 amino acids. CDR3 residues: CASSLSGTEAFF. For the CDR3, the DNA is TGTGCCAGCAGTTTATCCGGGACTGAAGCTTTCTTT.

This clonotype was picked up many times. V gene TRBV28 combines with J gene TRBJ2-2, with 12 bases fitting TRBD1. This CDR3 comprises 16 residues. The germline CDR1 and CDR2 sequences are MDHEN and SYDVKM. Unmatched junction bases numbered 8, after V lost 5 bases and J lost 7 bases. The chain's CDR3 is CASSLQGQGAIGELFF. The CDR3 nucleotides are TGTGCCAGCAGTCTCCAGGGACAGGGGGCAATCGGGGAGCTGTTTTTT.

This clonotype was seen at least ten times. This chain uses TRBV6-1 with TRBJ1-5; the D is unclear. Germline lookup yields CDR1 MNHNS and CDR2 SASEGT. The CDR3 has 12 residues. The CDR3 nucleotides are TGTGCTTCAAAACCCAGCAATCAGCCCCAGCATTTT. Amino acids: CASKPSNQPQHF.

J is TRBJ2-2 and V is TRBV30; tentatively, D is TRBD1 (5 bases). Trimming shortened V by 0 bases and J by 6 bases, and 8 bases separated the two germline ends. Looked up from germline, CDR1 is GTSNPN and CDR2 is SVGIG (reference sequence). The length of the CDR3 is 13 residues. CDR3 DNA: TGTGCCTGGAGTGTTAGGGGTTCCGGGGAGCTGTTTTTT. It codes for CAWSVRGSGELFF.

This rearrangement joins TRBV3-1 to TRBJ1-4; 7 nucleotides line up with TRBD1. Germline assignment: CDR1 LGHDT and CDR2 YNNKEL (reference sequence). The CDR3 runs to 14 residues. After removal of 4 bases from V and 6 bases from J, the junction contained 5 bases not matched to a gene. CDR3 protein: CASSRQGVDEKLFF. The CDR3 DNA reads TGTGCCAGCAGCCGACAGGGAGTCGATGAAAAACTGTTTTTT.